Below are 16 T cell receptor beta chains sequenced from a single sample in a study of T-cell reconstitution after alpha-beta-depleted transplantation in children. Unique molecular identifiers were used to barcode this TCRbeta library. Via MiXCR, TCRdb re-called the PCR reads, giving one row per CDR3 protein. The sample consists of 300,000 to 350,000 distinct CDR3 sequences, roughly 21% of them appearing once. This sample comprised PBMCs, mostly from graft donor cells, obtained 180 days after TCRalphabeta/CD19-depleted stem cell transplant. The source of these receptors is a male patient younger than 18 who had a stem cell transplant for acute lymphoblastic leukemia, so the T cells may come from the graft donor.

The V call is TRBV7-9, the J call TRBJ2-2; 7 positions agree with TRBD1. Germline trimming cut 8 bases from V and 2 bases from J; bases unmatched to any gene: 2. The CDR3 totals 13 residues. Per germline, CDR1 SEHNR and CDR2 FQNEAQ (reference sequence). The CDR3 coding sequence is TGTGCCAGCCGGGACAGTAACACCGGGGAGCTGTTTTTT. This sequence encodes CASRDSNTGELFF.

V gene TRBV19 combines with J gene TRBJ2-7, with TRBD1 matching 10 bases. Germline lookup yields CDR1 LNHDA and CDR2 SQIVND (reference sequence). V shed 6 bases, J shed 5 bases, and the junction held 7 bases outside the gene matches. The CDR3 sequence is 14 residues long. CDR3 coding DNA: TGTGCCAGTAGCCTGACAGGGGGCGGAAACGAGCAGTACTTC. Its protein product is CASSLTGGGNEQYF.

This rearrangement joins TRBV7-9 to TRBJ1-3, with unresolved D. The CDR3 is 16 residues long. Germline CDR1 reads SEHNR; CDR2 reads FQNEAQ (reference sequence). The V end was cut by 4 bases, the J end by 1 base, with 14 bases between. DNA for the CDR3: TGTGCCAGCAGCTCATCACCGGGAGGGTCTGGAAACACCATATATTTT. This sequence encodes CASSSSPGGSGNTIYF.

This chain links TRBV24-1 with TRBJ1-2; D unclear. Germline values: CDR1 KGHDR, CDR2 SFDVKD. The length of the CDR3 is 14 residues. V gave up 4 bases and J gave up 2 bases, with 10 bases separating them. The CDR3 coding sequence is TGTGCCACCAGTGACCAAGACCTAAACTATGGCTACACCTTC. Protein product: CATSDQDLNYGYTF.

This clonotype came up many times. V gene TRBV7-2 combines with J gene TRBJ2-2, with unresolved D. V was pared by 3 bases and J by 8 bases, with 13 bases between. This CDR3 is built from 14 residues. Germline V gives CDR1 SGHTA, CDR2 FQGNSA. In DNA, the CDR3 is TGTGCCAGCAGCTTGGTGACCCCGAGGGGGGAGCTGTTTTTT. It translates to CASSLVTPRGELFF.

The table lists this clonotype with a few counts. CDR3 DNA sequence: TGTGCCAGCAGTCTCACAGGGTTTTGGACTGAAGCTTTCTTT. It yields the protein CASSLTGFWTEAFF. The chain joins TRBV27 to TRBJ1-1; D may be TRBD1 (6 bases). CDR1 MNHEY and CDR2 SMNVEV come from the germline V gene (reference sequence). The V and J ends lost 5 bases and 5 bases respectively, with 15 bases between them. This CDR3 comprises 14 residues.

The chain joins TRBV12-3 or TRBV12-4 to TRBJ2-1; a possible D gene is TRBD2 (5 bases). The CDR3 sequence is 15 residues long. Deletions cut 4 bases from V and 4 bases from J, with 14 bases between. The CDR3 here is CASSYYPTGYNEQFF. The CDR3 DNA reads as TGTGCCAGCAGTTATTATCCGACGGGGTACAATGAGCAGTTCTTC.

This clonotype was seen a handful of times. The rearrangement links TRBV5-5 to TRBJ1-1; a weak D match, TRBD1 (6 bases). Per the germline V gene, CDR1 is SGHKS and CDR2 is YYEKEE (reference sequence). The CDR3 has 15 residues. Trimming left V 1 base short and J 7 bases short, with 17 bases between. The CDR3 DNA sequence: TGTGCCAGCAGCTTGTACTGGGGGGCCCTCAATGAAGCTTTCTTT. Protein product: CASSLYWGALNEAFF. Drawing the rest from reference TRBV5-5 and TRBJ1-1, the complete variable domain is DAGVTQSPTHLIKTRGQQVTLRCSPISGHKSVSWYQQVLGQGPQFIFQYYEKEERGRGNFPDRFSARQFPNYSSELNVNALLLGDSALYLCASSLYWGALNEAFFGQGTRLTVV.

This clonotype has a count of ten or more. The genes are TRBV5-1 and TRBJ2-3; a possible D gene is TRBD2 (7 bases). V was clipped by 4 bases and J by 6 bases, with 15 bases between them. CDR3 length: 14 amino acids. Per the germline V gene, CDR1 is SGHRS and CDR2 is YFSETQ. Written as DNA, the CDR3 is TGCGCCAGCAGCCTGGGGGGGCGCCAGGATACGCAGTATTTT. Residues: CASSLGGRQDTQYF. The whole variable domain, filled in from reference TRBV5-1 and TRBJ2-3, reads KAGVTQTPRYLIKTRGQQVTLSCSPISGHRSVSWYQQTPGQGLQFLFEYFSETQRNKGNFPGRFSGRQFSNSRSEMNVSTLELGDSALYLCASSLGGRQDTQYFGPGTRLTVL.

This chain connects TRBV7-8 to TRBJ1-4, with a weak D call TRBD1 (6 bases). The ends were cut back, 5 bases at V and 0 bases at J, with 13 bases in the middle. CDR3 length: 16 amino acids. Looked up from germline, CDR1 is SGHVS and CDR2 is FQNEAQ. In DNA, the CDR3 is TGTGCCAGCAGCCCTCCGGACAGTTCAACTAATGAAAAACTGTTTTTT. Translation gives CASSPPDSSTNEKLFF.

The chain recombines TRBV7-3 with TRBJ1-1; the D gene is possibly TRBD1 (6 bases). This CDR3 has 14 amino acids. CDR1 is SGHTA, CDR2 FQGTGA, per germline. Trimming removed 1 base from V and 10 bases from J, with 16 bases in between. CDR3 nucleotides: TGTGCCAGCAGCTTAAGGTACCCGGGACATACAGCTTTCTTT. Residues: CASSLRYPGHTAFF.

The V call is TRBV2, the J call TRBJ2-5; 8 bases fit TRBD2. The CDR3 length is 15 residues. Looked up from germline, CDR1 is SNHLY and CDR2 is FYNNEI. Germline trimming cut 10 bases from V and 1 base from J; bases unmatched to any gene: 11. The CDR3 sequence is CANPYAGTSQETQYF. The DNA of the CDR3 is TGTGCCAACCCTTATGCCGGGACTAGCCAAGAGACCCAGTACTTC.

In this sample, this clonotype turned up a few times. This chain connects TRBV29-1 to TRBJ2-1; 14 nucleotides agree with TRBD2. The CDR3 runs to 14 residues. J gave up 7 bases and V 7 bases, and 6 bases lay outside the gene matches. Germline assignment: CDR1 SQVTM and CDR2 ANQGSEA. The CDR3 here is CSAGGTSGSNEQFF. The CDR3 region has the DNA TGCAGCGCTGGGGGGACTAGCGGGAGTAATGAGCAGTTCTTC.

The chain combines TRBV20-1 with TRBJ2-4; tentative D call: TRBD1 (5 bases). Trimming took 4 bases from V and 0 from J, leaving 7 bases between them. This CDR3 is built from 13 residues. Per germline, CDR1 DFQATT and CDR2 SNEGSKA (reference sequence). The CDR3 protein is CSAKGIAKNIQYF. The CDR3 DNA reads TGCAGTGCTAAGGGGATAGCCAAAAACATTCAGTACTTC.

This clonotype was detected only a few times. This chain links TRBV6-1 with TRBJ2-5; 13 positions agree with TRBD2. The CDR3 covers 14 residues. V lost 4 bases and J lost 8; bases outside the gene matches: 4. CDR1 and CDR2 (germline): MNHNS, SASEGT. CDR3 sequence: CASSAPGLAGTQYF. In DNA form, the CDR3 reads TGTGCCAGCAGTGCTCCGGGACTAGCGGGAACCCAGTACTTC.

This chain links TRBV4-1 with TRBJ2-2; tentative D call: TRBD2 (5 bases). This CDR3 region has 15 residues. Trimming removed 5 bases at V and 5 bases at J, with 15 bases between. CDR1 is MGHRA and CDR2 is YSYEKL in the germline V gene. CDR3 region: CASSANGGRTGELFF. In nucleotides, the CDR3 is TGCGCCAGCAGCGCGAACGGAGGCCGGACCGGGGAGCTGTTTTTT.